The 10 T cell receptor beta chains below all came from one sample that was sequenced in a study of shared clonotypes between healthy human individuals. The method was immunoSEQ multiplex PCR; TCRdb's version includes in-frame clones alone and lacks a portion of them. The sample records roughly 890,000 clones, 80% to 95% being singletons. Terminally differentiated effector memory CD45RA+ cells were excluded from the naive CD8 cells, which were CD45RO-negative and positively selected for CCR7. The source material was naive CD8+ T cells sorted from blood. Receptor source: a man in his thirties or forties in good health.

The genes are TRBV7-9 and TRBJ2-1, with 7 bases matching TRBD1. This CDR3 comprises 13 residues. In germline, CDR1 is SEHNR, CDR2 FQNEAQ (reference sequence). Trimming cost V 3 bases and J 8 bases; bases outside gene matches: 4. The CDR3, as DNA: TGTGCCAGCAGCTTGGACAGGTTCGATGAGCAGTTCTTC. Translated, it gives CASSLDRFDEQFF.

V gene TRBV5-6 combines with J gene TRBJ2-5, with D hard to call. This CDR3 has 10 residues. V lost 10 bases to trimming and J lost 5 bases, with 9 bases between them. Germline V CDR1 and CDR2: SGHDT, YYEEEE. The CDR3 DNA follows: TGTGCCTCCCGGTGGGAGACCCAGTACTTC. This gives the protein CASRWETQYF.

V usage is TRBV27 and J usage is TRBJ2-1; 13 positions match TRBD2. The CDR3 runs to 15 residues. Looked up from germline, CDR1 is MNHEY and CDR2 is SMNVEV (reference sequence). V shed 5 bases, J shed 9 bases, and the junction held 7 bases outside the gene matches. Written as DNA, the CDR3 is TGTGCCAGCAGTCCAGGACTAGCGGGAGTCCGTGAGCAGTTCTTC. The encoded protein is CASSPGLAGVREQFF.

This clone was seen a handful of times. The V gene is TRBV27, the J gene TRBJ1-1, with a weak D call TRBD1 (6 bases). Germline values: CDR1 MNHEY, CDR2 SMNVEV (reference sequence). The CDR3 length is 14 residues. V shed 6 bases and J shed 0 bases, with 11 bases lying between them. The CDR3 bases are TGTGCCAGCAGCACAGGGCAGGTGAACACTGAAGCTTTCTTT. It yields the protein CASSTGQVNTEAFF.

The DNA for the CDR3 is TGTGCCAGCAGCGATCACCCCAGGACAGTAGAAGCTTTCTTT. The encoded protein is CASSDHPRTVEAFF. The chain has TRBV28 and TRBJ1-1; TRBD1 is a possible D gene (6 bases). The CDR3 has 14 residues. Germline CDR1 and CDR2: MDHEN and SYDVKM. V lost 6 bases and J lost 8, with 19 bases in between.

The chain has TRBV7-8 and TRBJ1-1, with TRBD1 matching 7 bases. CDR3 length: 15 residues. The J segment lost 0 bases and the V segment lost 7 bases, leaving 8 bases of the junction unmatched. The germline CDR1 and CDR2 sequences are SGHVS and FQNEAQ. This CDR3 reads CASNPTGRMNTEAFF. The DNA for the CDR3 is TGTGCCAGCAACCCGACAGGGCGCATGAACACTGAAGCTTTCTTT. Based on the CDR3 plus reference TRBV7-8 and TRBJ1-1, the full variable domain is GAGVSQSPRYKVAKRGQDVALRCDPISGHVSLFWYQQALGQGPEFLTYFQNEAQLDKSGLPSDRFFAERPEGSVSTLKIQRTQQEDSAVYLCASNPTGRMNTEAFFGQGTRLTVV.

V gene TRBV7-9 combines with J gene TRBJ2-6; TRBD2 matches at 7 bases. Germline V CDR1 and CDR2: SEHNR, FQNEAQ (reference sequence). The V gene end was trimmed by 3 bases and the J gene end by 0 bases; junction bases not matched to a gene: 8. The CDR3 sequence is 18 residues long. CDR3 coding DNA: TGTGCCAGCAGCTTCCGGGATAGCGGGTACTCTGGGGCCAACGTCCTGACTTTC. As protein: CASSFRDSGYSGANVLTF.

The chain couples TRBV28 to TRBJ2-7; 9 nucleotides align to TRBD1. Germline V gives CDR1 MDHEN, CDR2 SYDVKM. V lost 4 bases and J lost 4; bases outside the gene matches: 11. The CDR3 totals 16 residues. The chain's CDR3 is CASSWGVGQGQYEQYF. The DNA of the CDR3 is TGTGCCAGCAGTTGGGGTGTGGGACAGGGACAATACGAGCAGTACTTC.

V gene TRBV25-1 combines with J gene TRBJ1-1; D remains ambiguous. The CDR3 runs to 13 residues. V was clipped by 7 bases and J by 11 bases, with 20 bases between them. The germline gives CDR1 MGHDK, CDR2 SYGVNS. The CDR3 protein is CASTTLSGTDAFF. In nucleotides, the CDR3 is TGTGCCAGCACCACCCTTTCTGGCACGGACGCTTTCTTT.

The chain carries TRBV5-1 and TRBJ2-5; weak D call: TRBD1 (6 bases). CDR3 length equals 14 residues. The V and J ends lost 5 bases and 4 bases respectively, with 15 bases between them. Germline CDR1 and CDR2: SGHRS and YFSETQ. CDR3 in DNA: TGCGCCAGCAGGGCCACAGGGTTCGGAGAGACCCAGTACTTC. This gives the protein CASRATGFGETQYF.